This T cell receptor (beta chain) was obtained from a study of Ad26.COV2.S vaccination and SARS-CoV-2 variants. Across the whole study: Ad26.COV2.S shots went into the muscle once or twice, 56 days apart.

Concerning this clone itself: Its antigen remains unidentified.

This CDR3 is 14 amino acids long. Trimming at V came to 5 bases and at J to 4 bases, leaving 2 bases not matched to a gene. Germline assignment: CDR1 MNHEY and CDR2 SVGAGI. This sample's treatment: 19 received Ad26.COV2.S at low or high dose, single or two shots; a few received placebo; per-sample allocation not given. All samples were drawn on day 63, counting from the first vaccine or placebo injection. Here immunoSEQ multiplex PCR was the method, and the copy in TCRdb shows in-frame clones only, minus some. The top ten clones hold 1.5% to 2% of a sample with 400,000 to 450,000 clones, about nine tenths of them seen once. Study conclusions and caveats: The TCR-based breadth and depth measures might underestimate overall T cell responses. After vaccination, substantial breadth of spike-specific CD8+ and CD4+ responses was reported.

Sequencing was performed on peripheral blood, taken in a trial of Ad26.COV2.S vaccine versus placebo. The chain couples TRBV6-5 to TRBJ1-3, with 10 bases fitting TRBD1. This clonotype was obtained from a person between 18 and 65 years old who received the Ad26.COV2.S COVID-19 vaccine or a placebo. This CDR3 reads CASSPGQGGNTIYF. The DNA for the CDR3 is TGTGCCAGCAGTCCGGGACAGGGGGGAAACACCATATATTTT.